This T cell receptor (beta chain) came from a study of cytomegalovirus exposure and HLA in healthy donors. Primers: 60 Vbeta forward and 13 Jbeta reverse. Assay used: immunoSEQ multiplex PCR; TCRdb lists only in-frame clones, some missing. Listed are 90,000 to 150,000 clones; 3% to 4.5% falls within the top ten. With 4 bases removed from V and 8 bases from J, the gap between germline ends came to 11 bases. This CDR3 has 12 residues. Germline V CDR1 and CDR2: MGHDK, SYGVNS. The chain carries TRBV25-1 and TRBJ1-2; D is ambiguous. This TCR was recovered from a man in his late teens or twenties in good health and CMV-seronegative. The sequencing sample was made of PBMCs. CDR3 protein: CASSGNREGYTF. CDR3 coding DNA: TGTGCCAGCAGTGGAAACCGGGAGGGCTACACCTTC.